This T cell receptor beta chain was recorded in a study of post-analysis software for immune sequencing data. Across the whole study: Some patients lacked subtype; others had relapsing-remitting, secondary progressive or progressive-relapsing disease.

Unique molecular identifiers tagged the TCR beta cDNA libraries. With roughly 1 to 10 million T cells as the source, 540,000 or so cDNA molecules resulted. Each CDR3 protein is one row after TCRdb ran MiXCR on the PCR reads. The sample includes about 430,000 distinct CDR3 sequences, 30% to 40% of them seen just once. The sequence was obtained from a girl aged 2 to 9 with multiple sclerosis. The sample taken for sequencing was blood.

CDR3 sequence (DNA): TGTGCCACCTGCCCGGGTGGCGCGTCTCCCTACGAGCAGTACTTC. It specifies CATCPGGASPYEQYF. The chain uses TRBV27 and TRBJ2-7; the D is unclear. Trimming removed 10 bases from V and 2 bases from J, with 21 bases in between. Germline lookup yields CDR1 MNHEY and CDR2 SMNVEV (reference sequence). CDR3 length: 15 residues.